This T cell receptor (beta chain) was captured in a study of T-cell memory formation after mild COVID-19. Study-wide background: Most TCR clusters belonged to a single donor. Study outcomes and limitations: Confirmation was lacking for SARS-CoV-2 specificity of second-wave clones that peaked on day 37. A balance of CD4 and CD8 characterized clones contracting day 15 to 85, whereas later expanders leaned CD4+.

The CDR3 totals 15 residues. Trimming cost V 3 bases and J 5 bases, with 16 bases left between them. Looked up from germline, CDR1 is SGHTA and CDR2 is FQGTGA. TCRdb fed the 5' RACE reads into MiXCR, producing one record per CDR3 protein. Of under 450,000 distinct CDR3 sequences detected, 20% to 25% appear once; the ten largest clones hold 21%. As for this clonotype: Its antigen is as yet unknown.

The TCR originated in a young man who had mild COVID-19 (a few samples of this study predate the infection). Cell type and time point are not known. The sample taken for sequencing was PBMCs or a T cell subset sorted from them (not recorded which). This sequence joins TRBV7-3 and TRBJ2-5; D may correspond to TRBD1 or TRBD2 (5 bases each). The CDR3 protein is CASSFRDGPGETQYF. Written as DNA, the CDR3 is TGTGCCAGCAGCTTCAGGGACGGGCCTGGGGAGACCCAGTACTTC.